This entry concerns a single TCR beta chain. What it binds is unknown. Using immunoSEQ multiplex PCR, the repertoire was profiled, and TCRdb retains in-frame clones only, with some absent. The sample has some 27,000 clones; 80% are singletons. The CDR3 covers 16 residues. Trimming removed 3 bases at V and 5 bases at J, with 19 bases between. Germline CDR1 and CDR2: KGHSH and LQKENI. These data come from a study of neoadjuvant nivolumab and ipilimumab in lung cancer. Points from the study as a whole: Only two of four nivolumab-treated tumors gained richness and clonality by surgery. Higher pretherapy blood TCR richness went with higher resected-tumor richness. Only a small number of samples underwent TCR sequencing. TCR richness and clonality were higher in tumors than adjacent uninvolved lung.

The genes are TRBV18 and TRBJ1-1, with D tentatively TRBD1 (6 bases). This material consisted of peripheral blood, taken before neoadjuvant nivolumab, alone or with ipilimumab. The clonotype comes from an adult with non-small cell lung cancer. The CDR3 DNA reads as TGTGCCAGCTCACCCCCCTCAGCGGGGGCCAATACTGAAGCTTTCTTT. The encoded protein is CASSPPSAGANTEAFF.